Listed here are 10 T cell receptor beta chains from one sample, sequenced in a study of CD4 T cells in relation to SARS-CoV-2 and coronaviruses. Measured with immunoSEQ multiplex PCR; TCRdb has only the in-frame clones, and not every one. The table shows about 60,000 clones, with about 91% occurring only once. What was sequenced was naive CD4+ T cells from PBMCs. Subset reported: naive CD4+ T cells isolated by negative enrichment. The source is an adult with COVID-19.

The chain links TRBV7-9 to TRBJ2-1; D is uncertain. The CDR3 consists of 14 residues. V was pared by 1 base and J by 4 bases, with 8 bases between. The germline V gene encodes CDR1 SEHNR and CDR2 FQNEAQ (reference sequence). The CDR3 is CASSLVLAYNEQFF. For the CDR3, the DNA is TGTGCCAGCAGCTTAGTGCTGGCTTACAATGAGCAGTTCTTC.

This chain joins TRBV28 and TRBJ1-1; a weak D match, TRBD1 (5 bases). The germline CDR1 and CDR2 sequences are MDHEN and SYDVKM. The V and J ends lost 6 bases and 2 bases respectively, with 13 bases between them. The CDR3 totals 14 residues. The chain's CDR3 is CASRPMTDNTEAFF. CDR3 DNA sequence: TGTGCCAGCAGACCAATGACAGATAACACTGAAGCTTTCTTT.

This CDR3 reads CAWSGAPSSYNEQFF. CDR3 DNA sequence: TGTGCCTGGAGTGGGGCCCCTAGTTCCTACAATGAGCAGTTCTTC. The V and J genes are TRBV30 and TRBJ2-1, with no clear D. The CDR3 contains 15 residues. From germline, CDR1 is GTSNPN and CDR2 SVGIG (reference sequence). Trimming stripped 1 base from V and 1 base from J, with 11 bases between.

To note about this clone: The junction shows a germline mismatch at one end, possibly a read error. The chain is built from TRBV7-7 and TRBJ2-1; the D gene could be TRBD1 or TRBD2 (5 bases each). The CDR3 spans 15 residues. Germline V CDR1 and CDR2: SSHAT, FNYEAQ (reference sequence). DNA for the CDR3: TGTGCTAGCAGCTTAGAGGGGAGCTCCTACAATGAGCAGTTCTTC. Its translation is CASSLEGSSYNEQFF.

CDR3 region: CASGAVNDDTQYF. The DNA of the CDR3 is TGTGCCAGCGGTGCTGTGAATGACGATACGCAGTATTTT. The chain is built from TRBV28 and TRBJ2-3; D is unresolved. V dropped 8 bases and J dropped 6 bases, with 15 bases sitting between them. In germline, CDR1 is MDHEN, CDR2 SYDVKM. The CDR3 spans 13 residues.

The chain combines TRBV19 with TRBJ2-3, with 7 nucleotides matching TRBD2. V shed 6 bases and J 0 bases; nucleotides not matched to a gene: 9. The CDR3 is 16 amino acids. Germline values: CDR1 LNHDA, CDR2 SQIVND (reference sequence). CDR3 in amino acids: CASSRSWGGSTDTQYF. The CDR3 bases are TGTGCCAGTAGCCGGTCCTGGGGGGGTAGCACAGATACGCAGTATTTT.

The chain is built from TRBV6-1 and TRBJ1-5; D remains ambiguous. Looked up from germline, CDR1 is MNHNS and CDR2 is SASEGT. Trimming took 2 bases from V and 9 from J, leaving 17 bases between them. The CDR3 has 15 amino acids. CDR3 residues: CASSESGPRVRPQHF. As DNA, the CDR3 is TGTGCCAGCAGTGAATCGGGCCCCCGGGTTCGGCCCCAGCATTTT.

CDR3 in amino acids: CASIQDTAGELFF. The CDR3 DNA is TGTGCCAGCATACAGGATACAGCCGGGGAGCTGTTTTTT. V is TRBV2 and J is TRBJ2-2; D might be TRBD1 (5 bases). Germline V gives CDR1 SNHLY, CDR2 FYNNEI. This CDR3 comprises 13 residues. Trimming stripped 7 bases from V and 6 bases from J, with 12 bases between. Supplemented by reference TRBV2 and TRBJ2-2, the full variable domain reads EPEVTQTPSHQVTQMGQEVILRCVPISNHLYFYWYRQILGQKVEFLVSFYNNEISEKSEIFDDQFSVERPDGSNFTLKIRSTKLEDSAMYFCASIQDTAGELFFGEGSRLTVL.

The genes are TRBV18 and TRBJ2-6; the D gene is possibly TRBD1 (5 bases). There are 15 residues in the CDR3. V lost 4 bases and J lost 1, with 8 bases in between. In germline, CDR1 is KGHSH, CDR2 LQKENI. The CDR3 loop reads CASSRDRSGANVLTF. In DNA, the CDR3 is TGTGCCAGCTCACGAGACAGATCTGGGGCCAACGTCCTGACTTTC.

The rearrangement links TRBV4-2 to TRBJ2-2, with TRBD2 matching 10 bases. Germline lookup yields CDR1 LGHNA and CDR2 YNFKEQ. After removal of 2 bases from V and 5 bases from J, the junction contained 8 bases not matched to a gene. This CDR3 has 17 residues. The CDR3 DNA follows: TGTGCCAGCAGCCAATTTTTAGCGGGAGGCGGGACCGGGGAGCTGTTTTTT. The encoded protein is CASSQFLAGGGTGELFF.